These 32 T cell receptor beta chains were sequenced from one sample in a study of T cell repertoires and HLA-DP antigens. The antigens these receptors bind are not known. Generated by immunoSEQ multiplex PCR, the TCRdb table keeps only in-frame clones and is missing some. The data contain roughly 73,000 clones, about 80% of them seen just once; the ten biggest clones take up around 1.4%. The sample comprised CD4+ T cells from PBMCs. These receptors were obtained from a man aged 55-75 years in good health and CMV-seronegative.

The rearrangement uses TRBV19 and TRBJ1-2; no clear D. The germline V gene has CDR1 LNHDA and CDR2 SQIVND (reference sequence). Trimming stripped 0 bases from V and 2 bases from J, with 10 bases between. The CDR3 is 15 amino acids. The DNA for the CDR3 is TGTGCCAGTAGTATAGATCACGAGGACAACTATGGCTACACCTTC. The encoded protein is CASSIDHEDNYGYTF.

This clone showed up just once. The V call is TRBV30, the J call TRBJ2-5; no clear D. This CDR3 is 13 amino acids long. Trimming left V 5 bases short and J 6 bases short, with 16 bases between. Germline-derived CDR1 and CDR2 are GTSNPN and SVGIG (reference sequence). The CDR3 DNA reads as TGTGCCTGGCAATTCTCTCTTGCCCAGACCCAGTACTTC. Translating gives CAWQFSLAQTQYF.

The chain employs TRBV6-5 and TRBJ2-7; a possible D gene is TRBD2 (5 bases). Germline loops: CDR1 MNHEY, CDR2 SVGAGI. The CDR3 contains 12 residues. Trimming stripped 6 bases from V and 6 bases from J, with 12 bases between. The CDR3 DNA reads TGTGCCAGCAGCGGGGTAGTGCGCGAGCAGTACGTC. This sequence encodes CASSGVVREQYV.

CDR3 sequence (DNA): TGTGCCAGCAGCCTTGGGGCGACCACCTATGGCTACACCTTC. Its protein is CASSLGATTYGYTF. This rearrangement joins TRBV6-1 to TRBJ1-2; D perhaps matches TRBD1 (5 bases). V lost 6 bases and J lost 4, with 15 bases in between. The CDR3 runs to 14 residues. The germline CDR1 and CDR2 sequences are MNHNS and SASEGT.

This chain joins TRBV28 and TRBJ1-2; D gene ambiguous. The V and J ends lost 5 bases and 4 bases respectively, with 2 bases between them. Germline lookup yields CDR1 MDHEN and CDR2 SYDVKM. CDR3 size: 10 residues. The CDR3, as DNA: TGTGCCAGCAGTCGCTATGGCTACACCTTC. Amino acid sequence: CASSRYGYTF.

CDR3 residues: CATSTRSSAGSPSAQHF. The DNA of the CDR3 is TGTGCCACCAGCACTAGAAGCAGCGCGGGCAGTCCGTCGGCCCAGCATTTT. The chain has TRBV15 and TRBJ1-5, with no clear D. The CDR3 covers 17 residues. V was shortened by 4 bases and J by 11 bases, with 27 bases between the two germline ends. Germline assignment: CDR1 LNHNV and CDR2 YYDKDF (reference sequence). The full variable domain, in which reference TRBV15 and TRBJ1-5 provide the parts outside the CDR3, is DAMVIQNPRYQVTQFGKPVTLSCSQTLNHNVMYWYQQKSSQAPKLLFHYYDKDFNNEADTPDNFQSRRPNTSFCFLDIRSPGLGDTAMYLCATSTRSSAGSPSAQHFGDGTRLSIL.

The CDR3 region is CASRLSGTLNTGELFF. CDR3 sequence (DNA): TGTGCCAGCAGGCTCTCCGGGACTCTGAACACCGGGGAGCTGTTTTTT. V is TRBV27 and J is TRBJ2-2, with a tentative D call TRBD2 (6 bases). Trimming removed 6 bases at V and 1 base at J, with 15 bases between. The germline gives CDR1 MNHEY, CDR2 SMNVEV (reference sequence). The CDR3 totals 16 residues.

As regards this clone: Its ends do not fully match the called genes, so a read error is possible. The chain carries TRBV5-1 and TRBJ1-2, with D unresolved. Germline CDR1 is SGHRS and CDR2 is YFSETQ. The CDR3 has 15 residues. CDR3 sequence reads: CTSSYSPRSNYGYTF. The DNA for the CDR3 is TGCACCAGCAGCTACTCACCAAGGTCCAACTATGGCTACACCTTC.

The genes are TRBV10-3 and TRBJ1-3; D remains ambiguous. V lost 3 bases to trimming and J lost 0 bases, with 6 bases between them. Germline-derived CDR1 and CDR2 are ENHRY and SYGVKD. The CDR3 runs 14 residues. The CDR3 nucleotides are TGTGCCATCAGTGATAAGGGCTCTGGAAACACCATATATTTT. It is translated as CAISDKGSGNTIYF.

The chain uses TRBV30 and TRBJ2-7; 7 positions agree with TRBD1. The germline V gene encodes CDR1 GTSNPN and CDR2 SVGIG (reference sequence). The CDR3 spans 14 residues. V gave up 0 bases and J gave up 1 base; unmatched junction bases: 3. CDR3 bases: TGTGCCTGGAGTGTTAAGGGGGCGTCCTACGAGCAGTACGTC. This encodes CAWSVKGASYEQYV.

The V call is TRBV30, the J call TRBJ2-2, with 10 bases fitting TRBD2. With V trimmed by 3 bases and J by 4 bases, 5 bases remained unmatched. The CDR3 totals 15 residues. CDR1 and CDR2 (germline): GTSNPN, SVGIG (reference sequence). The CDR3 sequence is CAWRNLAGVTGELFF. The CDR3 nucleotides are TGTGCCTGGAGAAACCTAGCGGGAGTCACCGGGGAGCTGTTTTTT.

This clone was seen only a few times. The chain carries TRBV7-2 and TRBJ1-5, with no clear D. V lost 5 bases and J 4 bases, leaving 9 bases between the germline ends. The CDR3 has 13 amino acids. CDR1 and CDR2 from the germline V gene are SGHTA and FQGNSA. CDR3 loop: CASSPWMNQPQHF. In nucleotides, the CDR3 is TGTGCCAGCAGCCCGTGGATGAATCAGCCCCAGCATTTT. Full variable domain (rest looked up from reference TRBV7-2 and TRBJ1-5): GAGVSQSPSNKVTEKGKDVELRCDPISGHTALYWYRQSLGQGLEFLIYFQGNSAPDKSGLPSDRFSAERTGGSVSTLTIQRTQQEDSAVYLCASSPWMNQPQHFGDGTRLSIL.

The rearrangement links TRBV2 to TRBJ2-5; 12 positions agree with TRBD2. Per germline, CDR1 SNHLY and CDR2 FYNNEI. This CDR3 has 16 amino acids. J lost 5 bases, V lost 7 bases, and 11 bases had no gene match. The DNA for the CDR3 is TGTGCCAGCATGGAGACTAGCGGGGGATCCGGGGAGACCCAGTACTTC. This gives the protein CASMETSGGSGETQYF.

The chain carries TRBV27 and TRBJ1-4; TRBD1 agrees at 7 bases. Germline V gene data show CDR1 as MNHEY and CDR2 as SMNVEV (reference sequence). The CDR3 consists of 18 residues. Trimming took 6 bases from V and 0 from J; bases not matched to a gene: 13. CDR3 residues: CASRYSGDSPATNEKLFF. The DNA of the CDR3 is TGTGCCAGCAGATATTCCGGGGACAGCCCTGCAACTAATGAAAAACTGTTTTTT.

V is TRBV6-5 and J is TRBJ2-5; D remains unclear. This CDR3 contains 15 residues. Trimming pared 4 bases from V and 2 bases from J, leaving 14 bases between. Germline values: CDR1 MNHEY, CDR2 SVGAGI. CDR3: CASSSPKGKQETQYF. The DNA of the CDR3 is TGTGCCAGCAGTTCCCCCAAAGGGAAGCAAGAGACCCAGTACTTC.

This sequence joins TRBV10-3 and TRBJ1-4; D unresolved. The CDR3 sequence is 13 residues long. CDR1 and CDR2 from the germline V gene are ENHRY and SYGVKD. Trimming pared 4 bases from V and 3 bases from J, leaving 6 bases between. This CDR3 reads CAISGEANEKLFF. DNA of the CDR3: TGTGCCATCAGTGGGGAAGCTAATGAAAAACTGTTTTTT.

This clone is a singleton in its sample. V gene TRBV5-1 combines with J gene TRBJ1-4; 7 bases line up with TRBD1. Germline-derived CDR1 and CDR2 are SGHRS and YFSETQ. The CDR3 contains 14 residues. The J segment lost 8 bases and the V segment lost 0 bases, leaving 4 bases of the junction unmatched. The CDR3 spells CASSLDRGIEKLFF. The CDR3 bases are TGCGCCAGCAGCTTGGACAGGGGCATAGAAAAACTGTTTTTT.

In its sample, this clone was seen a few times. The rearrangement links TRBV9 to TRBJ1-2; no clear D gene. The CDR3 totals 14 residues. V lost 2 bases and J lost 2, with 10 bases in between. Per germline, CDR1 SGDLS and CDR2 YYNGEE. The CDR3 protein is CASSVQPGNYGYTF. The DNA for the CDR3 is TGTGCCAGCAGCGTCCAACCGGGGAACTATGGCTACACCTTC.

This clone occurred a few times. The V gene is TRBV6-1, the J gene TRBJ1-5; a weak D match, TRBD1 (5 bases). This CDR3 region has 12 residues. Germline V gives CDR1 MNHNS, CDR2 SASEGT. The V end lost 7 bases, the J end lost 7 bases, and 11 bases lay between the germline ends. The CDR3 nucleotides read TGTGCCAGCACTCAAGGGGAGCAGCCCCAGCATTTT. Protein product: CASTQGEQPQHF.

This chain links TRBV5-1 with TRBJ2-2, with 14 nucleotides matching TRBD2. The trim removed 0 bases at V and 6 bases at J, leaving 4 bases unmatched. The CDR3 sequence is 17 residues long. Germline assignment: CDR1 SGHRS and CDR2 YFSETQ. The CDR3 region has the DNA TGCGCCAGCAGCTTGGGGGGACTAGCGGGAGCGCCCGGGGAGCTGTTTTTT. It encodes CASSLGGLAGAPGELFF. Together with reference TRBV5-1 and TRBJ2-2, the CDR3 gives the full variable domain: KAGVTQTPRYLIKTRGQQVTLSCSPISGHRSVSWYQQTPGQGLQFLFEYFSETQRNKGNFPGRFSGRQFSNSRSEMNVSTLELGDSALYLCASSLGGLAGAPGELFFGEGSRLTVL.

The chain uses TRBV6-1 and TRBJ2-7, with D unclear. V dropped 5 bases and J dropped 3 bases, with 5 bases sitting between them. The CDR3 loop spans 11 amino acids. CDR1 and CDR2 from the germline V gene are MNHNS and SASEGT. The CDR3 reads CASSYHYEQYV. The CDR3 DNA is TGTGCCAGCAGTTACCACTACGAGCAGTACGTC.

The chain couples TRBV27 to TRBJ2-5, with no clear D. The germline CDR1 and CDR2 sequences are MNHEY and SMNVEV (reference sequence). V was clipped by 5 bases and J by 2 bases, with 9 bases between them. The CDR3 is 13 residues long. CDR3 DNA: TGTGCCAGCAGTCCACGCATGCAAGAGACCCAGTACTTC. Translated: CASSPRMQETQYF.

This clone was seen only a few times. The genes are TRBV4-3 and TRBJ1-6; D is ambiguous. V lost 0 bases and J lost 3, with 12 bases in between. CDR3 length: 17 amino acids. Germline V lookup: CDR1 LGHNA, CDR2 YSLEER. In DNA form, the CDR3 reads TGCGCCAGCAGCCAAGATCGTCGGGTCTTCTATAATTCACCCCTCCACTTT. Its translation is CASSQDRRVFYNSPLHF.

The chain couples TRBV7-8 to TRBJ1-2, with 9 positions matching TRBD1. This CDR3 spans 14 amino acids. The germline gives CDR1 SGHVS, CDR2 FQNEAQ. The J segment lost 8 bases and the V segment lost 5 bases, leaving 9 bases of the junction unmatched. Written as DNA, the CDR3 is TGTGCCAGCAGCCCGGACAGGGGAAGGGCCGGCTACACCTTC. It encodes CASSPDRGRAGYTF.

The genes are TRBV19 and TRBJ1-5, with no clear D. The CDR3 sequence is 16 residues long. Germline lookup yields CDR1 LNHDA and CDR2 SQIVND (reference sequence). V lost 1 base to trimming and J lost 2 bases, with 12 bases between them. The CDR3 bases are TGTGCCAGTAGTATAGGAGATCGTAGGGGCAATCAGCCCCAGCATTTT. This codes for CASSIGDRRGNQPQHF.

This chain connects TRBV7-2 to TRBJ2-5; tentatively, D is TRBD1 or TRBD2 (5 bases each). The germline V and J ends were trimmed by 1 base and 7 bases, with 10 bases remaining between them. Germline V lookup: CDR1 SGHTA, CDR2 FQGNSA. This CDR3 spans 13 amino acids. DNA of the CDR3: TGTGCCAGCAGCTTAGGGGGCCGGGGGACCCAGTACTTC. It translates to CASSLGGRGTQYF.

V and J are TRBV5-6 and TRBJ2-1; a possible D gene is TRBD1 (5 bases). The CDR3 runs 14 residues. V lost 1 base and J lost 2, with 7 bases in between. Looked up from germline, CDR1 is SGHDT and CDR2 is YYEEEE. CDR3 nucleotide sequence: TGTGCCAGCAGCTTGAGGGGCGCCTACAATGAGCAGTTCTTC. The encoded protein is CASSLRGAYNEQFF.

The CDR3 reads CASSPPQGSGNTIYF. CDR3 bases: TGTGCCAGCAGCCCCCCCCAGGGGAGTGGAAACACCATATATTTT. The chain recombines TRBV11-2 with TRBJ1-3, with a weak D call TRBD1 (6 bases). The CDR3 totals 15 residues. Germline-derived CDR1 and CDR2 are SGHAT and FQNNGV. V lost 5 bases and J lost 3, with 14 bases in between.

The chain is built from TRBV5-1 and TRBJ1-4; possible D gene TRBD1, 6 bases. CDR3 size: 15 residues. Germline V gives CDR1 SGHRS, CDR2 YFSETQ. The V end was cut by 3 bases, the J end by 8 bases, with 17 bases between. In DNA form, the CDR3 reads TGCGCCAGCAGCTGGACAGCGGACATAGGAGAAAAACTGTTTTTT. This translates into CASSWTADIGEKLFF.

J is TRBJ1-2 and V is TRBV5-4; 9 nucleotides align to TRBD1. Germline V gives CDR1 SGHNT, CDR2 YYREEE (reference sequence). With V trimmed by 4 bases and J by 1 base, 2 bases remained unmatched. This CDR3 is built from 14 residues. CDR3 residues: CASSPGQGNYGYTF. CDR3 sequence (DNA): TGTGCCAGCAGCCCGGGACAGGGTAACTATGGCTACACCTTC.

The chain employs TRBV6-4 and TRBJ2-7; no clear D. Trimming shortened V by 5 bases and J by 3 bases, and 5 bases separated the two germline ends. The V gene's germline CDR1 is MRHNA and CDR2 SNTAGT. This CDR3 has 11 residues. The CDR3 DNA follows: TGTGCCAGCAGTAGAAACTACGAGCAGTACGTC. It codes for CASSRNYEQYV.

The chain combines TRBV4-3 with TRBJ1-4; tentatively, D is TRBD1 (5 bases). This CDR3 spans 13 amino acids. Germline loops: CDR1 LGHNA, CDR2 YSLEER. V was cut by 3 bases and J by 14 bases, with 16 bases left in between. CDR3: CASSQQLEGSLFF. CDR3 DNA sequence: TGCGCCAGCAGCCAGCAACTCGAGGGGAGTCTGTTTTTT.